The rows below give T cell receptor beta chains drawn from one sample of a study of Tregs in tolerant kidney transplant recipients. Method: immunoSEQ multiplex PCR; TCRdb's copy keeps in-frame clones and lacks some. The sample has about 73,000 clones, more than 95% seen once. Sequencing was performed on CD4+ T cells from blood, taken before the transplant. These receptors were obtained from a human donor who received a combined kidney and bone marrow transplant. CDR3s leave out the opening cysteine and the closing phenylalanine or tryptophan.

J	V	CDR3
TRBJ1-2	TRBV5-4	ASSFLTGYGYT
TRBJ2-1	TRBV21-1	ASKGTGNEQF
TRBJ1-5	TRBV30	AWNSGGNQPQH
TRBJ2-3	TRBV21-1	ASSKDEEPSTDTQY
TRBJ1-2	TRBV2	ASSDAAGPYGYT
TRBJ2-5	TRBV7-9	ASRVVRVAQETQY
TRBJ1-6	TRBV7-9	ASSLSLGTDLSSLH
TRBJ2-7	TRBV4-2	ASSRRASGSSYEQY
TRBJ1-1	TRBV7-2	ASSLRTGGAEAF
TRBJ2-7	TRBV5-1	ASSDHRGAYEQY
TRBJ2-7	TRBV5-1	ASSLGGSTYEQY
TRBJ2-7	TRBV30	AWSPQGYEQY
TRBJ2-5	TRBV11-3	ASSSQRQQETQY
TRBJ1-5	TRBV19	ASSIAGVGGKQPQH
TRBJ2-3	TRBV5-1	ASSPGRVPDTQY
TRBJ1-4	TRBV30	AWSTGQGREKLF
TRBJ2-2	TRBV11-3	ASSLDPYGELF
TRBJ2-2	TRBV6-6	ASTPVWNTGELF
TRBJ1-5	TRBV27	ASSLVGQQGGGPQH
TRBJ2-1	TRBV30	AWSKRTSLYNEQF
TRBJ2-7	TRBV19	ASSISQVAYEQY
TRBJ1-2	TRBV15	ATSRGTAILGNYGYT
TRBJ2-7	TRBV30	AWSVSLYEQY
TRBJ1-4	TRBV5-4	ASSLDRPLGKLF
TRBJ1-6	TRBV4-1	ASSQETDRVYSPLH